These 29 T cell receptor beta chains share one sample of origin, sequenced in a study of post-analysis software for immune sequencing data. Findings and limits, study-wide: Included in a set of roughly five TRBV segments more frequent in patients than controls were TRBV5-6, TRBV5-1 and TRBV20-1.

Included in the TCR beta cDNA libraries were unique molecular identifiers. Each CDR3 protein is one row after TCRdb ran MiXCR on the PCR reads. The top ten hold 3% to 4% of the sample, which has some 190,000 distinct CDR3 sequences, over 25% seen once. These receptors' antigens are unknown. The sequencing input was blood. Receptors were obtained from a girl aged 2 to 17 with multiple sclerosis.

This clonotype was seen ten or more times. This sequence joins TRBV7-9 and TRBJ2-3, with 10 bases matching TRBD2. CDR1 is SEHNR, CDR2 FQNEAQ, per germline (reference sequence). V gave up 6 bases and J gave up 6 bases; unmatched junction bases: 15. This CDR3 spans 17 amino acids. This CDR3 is CASSSGLAVIGRDTQYF. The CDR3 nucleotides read TGTGCCAGCAGTTCCGGACTAGCGGTGATAGGGCGTGATACGCAGTATTTT.

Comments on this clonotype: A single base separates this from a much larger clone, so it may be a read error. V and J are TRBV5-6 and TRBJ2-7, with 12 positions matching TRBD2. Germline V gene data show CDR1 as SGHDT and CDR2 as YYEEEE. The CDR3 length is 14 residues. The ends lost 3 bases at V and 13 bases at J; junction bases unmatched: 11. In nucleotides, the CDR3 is TGTGCCAGCAGCTCCTGGACTAGCGGGGTTTCATGCTACTTC. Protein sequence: CASSSWTSGVSCYF.

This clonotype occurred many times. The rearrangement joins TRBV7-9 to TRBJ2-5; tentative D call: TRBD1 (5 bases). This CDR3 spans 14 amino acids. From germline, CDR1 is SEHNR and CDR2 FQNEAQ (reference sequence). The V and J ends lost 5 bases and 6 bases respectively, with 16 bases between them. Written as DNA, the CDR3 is TGTGCCAGCAGCGATCCCCGAAGGGGCCAGACCCAGTACTTC. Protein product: CASSDPRRGQTQYF.

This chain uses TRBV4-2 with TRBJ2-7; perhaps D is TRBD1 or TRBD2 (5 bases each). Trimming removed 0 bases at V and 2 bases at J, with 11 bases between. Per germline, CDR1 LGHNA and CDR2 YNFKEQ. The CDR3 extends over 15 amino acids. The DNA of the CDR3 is TGTGCCAGCAGCCAAGATCGTCAGGGACCCTACGAGCAGTACTTC. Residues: CASSQDRQGPYEQYF.

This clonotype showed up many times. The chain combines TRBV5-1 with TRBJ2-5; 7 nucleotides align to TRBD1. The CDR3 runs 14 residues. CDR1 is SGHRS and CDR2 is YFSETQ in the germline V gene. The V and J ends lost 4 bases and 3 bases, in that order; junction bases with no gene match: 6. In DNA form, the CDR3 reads TGCGCCAGCAGCGCAGGGACAGCCAAAGAGACCCAGTACTTC. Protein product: CASSAGTAKETQYF.

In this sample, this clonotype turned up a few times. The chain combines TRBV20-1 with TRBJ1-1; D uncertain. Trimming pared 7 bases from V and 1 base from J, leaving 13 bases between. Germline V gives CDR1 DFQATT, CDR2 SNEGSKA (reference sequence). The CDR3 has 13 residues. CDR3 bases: TGCAGTGAGAGAAACAGCCAGAACACTGAAGCTTTCTTT. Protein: CSERNSQNTEAFF.

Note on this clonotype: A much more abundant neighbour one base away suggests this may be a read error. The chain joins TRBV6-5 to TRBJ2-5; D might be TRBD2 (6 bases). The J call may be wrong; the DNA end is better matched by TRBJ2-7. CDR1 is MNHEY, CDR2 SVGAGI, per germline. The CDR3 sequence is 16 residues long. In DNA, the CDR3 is TGTGCCAGCAGTTACTCCGGAGGGGAAAAGCACTACGAGCAGTACTTC. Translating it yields CASSYSGGEKHYEQYF.

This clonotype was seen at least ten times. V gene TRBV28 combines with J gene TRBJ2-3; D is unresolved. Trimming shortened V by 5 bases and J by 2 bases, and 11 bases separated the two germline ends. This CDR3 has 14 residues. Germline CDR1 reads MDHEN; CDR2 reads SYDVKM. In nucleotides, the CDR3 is TGTGCCAGCAGTCCCCGACCGATCACAGATACGCAGTATTTT. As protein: CASSPRPITDTQYF.

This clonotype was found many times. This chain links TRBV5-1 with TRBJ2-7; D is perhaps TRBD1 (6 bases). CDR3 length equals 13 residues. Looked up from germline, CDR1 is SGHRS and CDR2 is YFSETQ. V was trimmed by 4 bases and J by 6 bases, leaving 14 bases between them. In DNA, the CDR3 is TGCGCCAGCAGCACCTATACAGGGTCCGAGCAGTACTTC. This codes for CASSTYTGSEQYF.

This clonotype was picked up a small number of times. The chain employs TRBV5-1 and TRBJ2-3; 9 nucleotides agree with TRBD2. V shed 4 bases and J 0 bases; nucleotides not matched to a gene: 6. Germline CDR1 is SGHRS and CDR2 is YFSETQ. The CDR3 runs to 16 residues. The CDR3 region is CASSNPTSGSTDTQYF. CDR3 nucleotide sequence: TGCGCCAGCAGCAACCCGACTAGCGGCAGCACAGATACGCAGTATTTT.

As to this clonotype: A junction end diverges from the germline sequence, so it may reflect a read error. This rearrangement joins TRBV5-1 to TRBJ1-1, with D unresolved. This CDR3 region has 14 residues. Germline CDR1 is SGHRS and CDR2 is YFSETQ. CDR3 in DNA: TGCGCCGGCAGCTTGGAGTCGTGGAACACTGAAGCTTTCTTT. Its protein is CAGSLESWNTEAFF.

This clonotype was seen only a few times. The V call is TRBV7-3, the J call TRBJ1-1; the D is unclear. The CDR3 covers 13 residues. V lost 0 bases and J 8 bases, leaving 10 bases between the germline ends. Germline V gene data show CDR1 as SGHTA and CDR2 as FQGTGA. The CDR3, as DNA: TGTGCCAGCAGCTTAACGAGAGCGGGCGAAGCTTTCTTT. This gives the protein CASSLTRAGEAFF. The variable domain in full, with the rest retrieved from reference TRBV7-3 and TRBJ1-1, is GAGVSQTPSNKVTEKGKYVELRCDPISGHTALYWYRQSLGQGPEFLIYFQGTGAADDSGLPNDRFFAVRPEGSVSTLKIQRTERGDSAVYLCASSLTRAGEAFFGQGTRLTVV.

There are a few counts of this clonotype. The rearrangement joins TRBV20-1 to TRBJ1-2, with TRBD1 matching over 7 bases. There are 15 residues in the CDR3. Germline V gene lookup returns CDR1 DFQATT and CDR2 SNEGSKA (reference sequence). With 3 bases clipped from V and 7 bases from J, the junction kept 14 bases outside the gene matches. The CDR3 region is CSARGGTGERGGYTF. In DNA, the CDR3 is TGCAGTGCTAGGGGGGGTACAGGGGAAAGAGGTGGCTACACCTTC.

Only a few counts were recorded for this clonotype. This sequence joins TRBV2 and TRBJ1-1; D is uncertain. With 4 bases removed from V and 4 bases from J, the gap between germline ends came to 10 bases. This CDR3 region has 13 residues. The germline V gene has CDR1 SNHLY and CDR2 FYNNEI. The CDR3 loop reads CASSAGMATEAFF. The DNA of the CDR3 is TGTGCCAGCAGTGCGGGGATGGCCACTGAAGCTTTCTTT.

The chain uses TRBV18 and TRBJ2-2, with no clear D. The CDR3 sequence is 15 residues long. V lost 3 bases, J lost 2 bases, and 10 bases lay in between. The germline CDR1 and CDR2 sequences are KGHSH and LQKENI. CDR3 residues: CASSPRSRNTGELFF. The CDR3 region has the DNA TGTGCCAGCTCACCGCGCTCCCGAAACACCGGGGAGCTGTTTTTT.

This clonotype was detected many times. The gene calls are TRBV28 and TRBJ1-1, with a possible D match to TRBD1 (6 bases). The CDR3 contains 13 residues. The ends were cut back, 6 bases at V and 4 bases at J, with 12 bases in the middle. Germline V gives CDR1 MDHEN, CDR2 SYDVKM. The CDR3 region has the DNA TGTGCCAGCAGCCGAGACAGGCCCACTGAAGCTTTCTTT. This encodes CASSRDRPTEAFF.

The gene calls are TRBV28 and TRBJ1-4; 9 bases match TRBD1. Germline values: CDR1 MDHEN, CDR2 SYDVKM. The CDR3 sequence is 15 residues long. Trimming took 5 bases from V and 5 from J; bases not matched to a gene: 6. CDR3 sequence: CASSPAGTGNEKLFF. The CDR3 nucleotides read TGTGCCAGCAGTCCGGCCGGGACAGGGAATGAAAAACTGTTTTTT.

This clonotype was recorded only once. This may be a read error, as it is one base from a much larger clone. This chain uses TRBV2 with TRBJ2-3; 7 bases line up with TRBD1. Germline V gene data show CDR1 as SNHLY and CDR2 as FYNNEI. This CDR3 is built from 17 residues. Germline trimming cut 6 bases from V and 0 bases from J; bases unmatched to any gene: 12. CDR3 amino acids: CASRYEVTGSSTDTQYF. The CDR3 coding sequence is TGTGCCAGCAGATACGAGGTGACAGGGTCTAGCACAGATACGCAGTATTTT.

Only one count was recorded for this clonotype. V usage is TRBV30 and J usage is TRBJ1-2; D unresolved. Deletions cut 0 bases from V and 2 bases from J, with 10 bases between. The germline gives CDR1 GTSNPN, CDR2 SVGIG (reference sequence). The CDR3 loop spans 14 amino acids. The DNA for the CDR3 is TGTGCCTGGAGTGTGGGAGCGACCAACTATGGCTACACCTTC. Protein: CAWSVGATNYGYTF. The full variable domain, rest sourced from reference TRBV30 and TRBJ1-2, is SQTIHQWPATLVQPVGSPLSLECTVEGTSNPNLYWYRQAAGRGLQLLFYSVGIGQISSEVPQNLSASRPQDRQFILSSKKLLLSDSGFYLCAWSVGATNYGYTFGSGTRLTVV.

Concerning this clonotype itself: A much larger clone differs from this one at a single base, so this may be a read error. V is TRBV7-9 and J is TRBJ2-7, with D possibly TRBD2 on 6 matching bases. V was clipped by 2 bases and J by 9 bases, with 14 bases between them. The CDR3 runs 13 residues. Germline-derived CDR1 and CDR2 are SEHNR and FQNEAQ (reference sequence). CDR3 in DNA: TGTGCCAGCAGCTTATTCACAGTTAGCGGGCAGTACTTC. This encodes CASSLFTVSGQYF. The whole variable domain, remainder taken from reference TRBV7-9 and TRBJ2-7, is DTGVSQNPRHKITKRGQNVTFRCDPISEHNRLYWYRQTLGQGPEFLTYFQNEAQLEKSRLLSDRFSAERPKGSFSTLEIQRTEQGDSAMYLCASSLFTVSGQYFGPGTRLTVT.

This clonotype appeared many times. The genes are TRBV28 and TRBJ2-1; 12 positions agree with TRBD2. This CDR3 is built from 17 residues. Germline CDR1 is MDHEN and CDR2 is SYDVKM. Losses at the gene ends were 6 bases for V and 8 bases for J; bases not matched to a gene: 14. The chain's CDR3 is CASSRDTLGLAGYEQFF. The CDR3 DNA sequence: TGTGCCAGCAGCCGGGACACCTTGGGACTAGCGGGTTATGAGCAGTTCTTC.

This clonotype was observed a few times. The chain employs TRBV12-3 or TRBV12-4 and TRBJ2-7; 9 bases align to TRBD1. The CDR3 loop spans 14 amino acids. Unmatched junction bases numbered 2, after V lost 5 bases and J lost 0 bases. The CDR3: CASSTGQGSYEQYF. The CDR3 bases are TGTGCCAGCAGTACGGGACAGGGCTCCTACGAGCAGTACTTC.

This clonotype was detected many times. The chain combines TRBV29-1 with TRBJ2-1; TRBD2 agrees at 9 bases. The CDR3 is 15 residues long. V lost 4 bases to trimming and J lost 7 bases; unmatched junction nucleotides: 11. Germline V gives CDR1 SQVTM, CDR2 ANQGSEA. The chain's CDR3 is CSVAPRLAAPNEQFF. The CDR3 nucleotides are TGCAGCGTTGCCCCCCGACTAGCGGCGCCTAATGAGCAGTTCTTC.

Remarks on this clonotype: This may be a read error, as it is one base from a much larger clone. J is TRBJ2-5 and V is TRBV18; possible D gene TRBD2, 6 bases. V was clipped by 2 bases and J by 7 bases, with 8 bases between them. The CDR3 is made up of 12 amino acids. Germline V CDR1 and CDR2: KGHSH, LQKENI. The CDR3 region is CASSPGGGTQYF. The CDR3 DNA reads TGTGCCAGCTCACCAGGGGGAGGGACCCAGTACTTC.

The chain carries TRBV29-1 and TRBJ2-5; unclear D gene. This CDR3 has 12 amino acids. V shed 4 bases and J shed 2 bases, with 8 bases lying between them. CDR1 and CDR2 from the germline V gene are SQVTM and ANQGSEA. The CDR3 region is CSVVSAQETQYF. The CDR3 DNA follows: TGCAGCGTTGTGTCGGCGCAAGAGACCCAGTACTTC.

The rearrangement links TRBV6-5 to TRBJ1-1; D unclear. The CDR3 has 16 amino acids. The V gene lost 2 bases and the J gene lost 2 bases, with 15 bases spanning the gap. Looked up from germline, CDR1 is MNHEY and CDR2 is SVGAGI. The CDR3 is CASSYDAGLLNTEAFF. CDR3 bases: TGTGCCAGCAGTTACGACGCGGGATTACTCAACACTGAAGCTTTCTTT.

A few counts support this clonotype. CDR3 loop: CASSSGTGDNEKLFF. The CDR3, as DNA: TGCGCCAGCAGCTCCGGGACAGGGGATAATGAAAAACTGTTTTTT. The V gene is TRBV5-1, the J gene TRBJ1-4, with TRBD1 matching over 10 bases. The J segment lost 4 bases and the V segment lost 3 bases, leaving 3 bases of the junction unmatched. The CDR3 is made up of 15 amino acids. Germline values: CDR1 SGHRS, CDR2 YFSETQ.

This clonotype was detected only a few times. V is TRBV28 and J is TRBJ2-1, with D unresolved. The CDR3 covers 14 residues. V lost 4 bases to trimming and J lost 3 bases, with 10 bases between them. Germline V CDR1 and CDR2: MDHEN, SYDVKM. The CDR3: CASSSVSDYNEQFF. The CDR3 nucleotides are TGTGCCAGCAGTTCAGTATCAGACTACAATGAGCAGTTCTTC. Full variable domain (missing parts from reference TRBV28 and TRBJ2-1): DVKVTQSSRYLVKRTGEKVFLECVQDMDHENMFWYRQDPGLGLRLIYFSYDVKMKEKGDIPEGYSVSREKKERFSLILESASTNQTSMYLCASSSVSDYNEQFFGPGTRLTVL.

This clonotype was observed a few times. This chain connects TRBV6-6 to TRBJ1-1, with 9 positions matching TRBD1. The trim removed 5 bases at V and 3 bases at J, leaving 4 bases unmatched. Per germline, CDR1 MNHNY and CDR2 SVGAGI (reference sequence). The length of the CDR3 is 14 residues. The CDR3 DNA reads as TGTGCCAGCAGTCGGACAGGGGTGGACACTGAAGCTTTCTTT. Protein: CASSRTGVDTEAFF.